Following are 3 T cell receptor beta chains from one sample sequenced in a study of long-term antiretroviral therapy in people with HIV. At survey level, the immunoSEQ assay was run in its v3.0 version. Profiling relied on immunoSEQ multiplex PCR, and the TCRdb table lists in-frame clones only, not all of them. Of 29,000 or so clones listed, around 92% are singletons. The specimen was unsorted PBMCs, collected around 7.4 years after starting antiretroviral therapy. These receptors came from a man aged 45-65 years with HIV.

V is TRBV5-6 and J is TRBJ2-1; TRBD1 matches at 7 bases. V trimming: 3 bases; J trimming: 0 bases; junction bases outside the gene matches: 12. The CDR3 covers 18 residues. Germline V gene sequence: CDR1 SGHDT, CDR2 YYEEEE. CDR3 sequence reads: CASSSTLQGLSSYNEQFF. The DNA of the CDR3 is TGTGCCAGCAGCTCGACCTTACAGGGGCTGAGCTCCTACAATGAGCAGTTCTTC.

J is TRBJ1-4 and V is TRBV6-5; 7 nucleotides match TRBD1. With V trimmed by 0 bases and J by 8 bases, 6 bases remained unmatched. The CDR3 spans 15 residues. The germline V gene encodes CDR1 MNHEY and CDR2 SVGAGI. The CDR3 bases are TGTGCCAGCAGTTACTCGGGACAGTTGGAGGAAAAACTGTTTTTT. Translated, it gives CASSYSGQLEEKLFF.

J is TRBJ2-5 and V is TRBV7-8, with a tentative D call TRBD2 (5 bases). This CDR3 region has 15 residues. The V and J ends lost 1 base and 4 bases respectively, with 13 bases between them. Germline V gene data show CDR1 as SGHVS and CDR2 as FQNEAQ. DNA for the CDR3: TGTGCCAGCAGCTTAGAGGGTGCGGGCGGAGAGACCCAGTACTTC. As protein: CASSLEGAGGETQYF.